One and the same sample provided the 17 T cell receptor beta chains below, sequenced in a study of blood T cell repertoires in COVID-19. Libraries were prepared by immunoSEQ multiplex PCR; TCRdb keeps only in-frame clonotypes and omits some of them. The sample gives approximately 170,000 clones, about 90% of which show up once; roughly 9% is in the top ten. Specimen: PBMCs or T cells enriched from blood (not recorded which). These receptors originate from a woman in her late teens or twenties who had recovered from COVID-19.

The chain joins TRBV4-1 to TRBJ2-7, with D perhaps TRBD2 (6 bases). V dropped 0 bases and J dropped 2 bases, with 11 bases sitting between them. Germline V gene sequence: CDR1 MGHRA, CDR2 YSYEKL. CDR3 length: 15 amino acids. CDR3: CASSQDTSGAYEQYF. The DNA for the CDR3 is TGCGCCAGCAGCCAAGATACGTCGGGGGCCTACGAGCAGTACTTC.

CDR3 DNA sequence: TGTGCCAGCAGCCAAGATCTGGCAGGGGTACTAACTAACTATGGCTACACCTTC. It specifies CASSQDLAGVLTNYGYTF. The chain joins TRBV3-1 (or the pseudogene TRBV3-2) to TRBJ1-2, with D maybe TRBD1 (6 bases). The CDR3 length is 18 residues. The germline CDR1 and CDR2 sequences are LGHDT and YNNKEL (reference sequence). V was clipped by 0 bases and J by 0 bases, with 17 bases between them.

The CDR3 region is CASSSNRGHTRGMGYNYGYTF. As DNA, the CDR3 is TGTGCCAGCAGCTCCAACAGGGGGCATACCCGCGGGATGGGTTATAACTATGGCTACACCTTC. The rearrangement uses TRBV12-1 and TRBJ1-2; the table assigns TRBD1, which was not confirmed against the DNA. TRBV12-1 is a pseudogene locus. The CDR3 totals 21 residues.

The rearrangement uses TRBV30 and TRBJ1-5; D is unclear. Germline values: CDR1 GTSNPN, CDR2 SVGIG (reference sequence). The V gene lost 0 bases and the J gene lost 5 bases, with 11 bases spanning the gap. There are 14 residues in the CDR3. CDR3 region: CAWSVRSTDQPQHF. Written as DNA, the CDR3 is TGTGCCTGGAGTGTACGGTCCACCGATCAGCCCCAGCATTTT.

The chain carries TRBV27 and TRBJ1-4, with D tentatively TRBD1 (6 bases). Germline-derived CDR1 and CDR2 are MNHEY and SMNVEV (reference sequence). Deletions cut 3 bases from V and 8 bases from J, with 10 bases between. The length of the CDR3 is 13 residues. The CDR3 reads CASSLTTGEKLFF. The CDR3 DNA follows: TGTGCCAGCAGTTTGACAACAGGGGAAAAACTGTTTTTT.

This clone was recorded a few times. The V gene is TRBV6-5, the J gene TRBJ1-6, with D tentatively TRBD1 (6 bases). The germline V gene has CDR1 MNHEY and CDR2 SVGAGI. The ends were cut back, 0 bases at V and 7 bases at J, with 10 bases in the middle. This CDR3 contains 15 residues. CDR3 nucleotides: TGTGCCAGCAGTTACTCGATAACAGGGAATTCACCCCTCCACTTT. Translated: CASSYSITGNSPLHF.

This chain links TRBV9 with TRBJ1-1, with 7 bases lining up with TRBD1. Per germline, CDR1 SGDLS and CDR2 YYNGEE. Unmatched junction bases numbered 18, after V lost 3 bases and J lost 1 base. The CDR3 runs to 19 residues. The DNA of the CDR3 is TGTGCCAGCAGCGAGGGGACAGCTATTAGCTCTTCAACGAACACTGAAGCTTTCTTT. Translation: CASSEGTAISSSTNTEAFF.

CDR3 coding DNA: TGTGCCAGCAGTTCAGGGGACAGGGCGGTCCATGGCTACACCTTC. Its protein is CASSSGDRAVHGYTF. The V gene is TRBV28, the J gene TRBJ1-2, with 9 bases identical to TRBD1. Germline values: CDR1 MDHEN, CDR2 SYDVKM. The CDR3 loop spans 15 amino acids. The ends lost 4 bases at V and 6 bases at J; junction bases unmatched: 9.

This clone was seen a single time. The rearrangement links TRBV19 to TRBJ1-2; 9 nucleotides line up with TRBD1. The V gene end was trimmed by 6 bases and the J gene end by 5 bases; junction bases not matched to a gene: 4. Germline lookup yields CDR1 LNHDA and CDR2 SQIVND (reference sequence). The CDR3 spans 13 residues. The CDR3 spells CASRTGGGYGYTF. The DNA of the CDR3 is TGTGCCAGTAGAACAGGGGGCGGGTATGGCTACACCTTC.

The V gene is TRBV29-1, the J gene TRBJ2-7; the D gene is possibly TRBD2 (6 bases). V lost 4 bases and J lost 7, with 17 bases in between. This CDR3 has 13 residues. CDR1 is SQVTM, CDR2 ANQGSEA, per germline. The CDR3 sequence is CSVGGEATKEQYF. The CDR3 DNA reads as TGCAGCGTTGGCGGGGAGGCTACTAAAGAGCAGTACTTC.

The gene calls are TRBV27 and TRBJ1-1; D perhaps matches TRBD1 (5 bases). The CDR3 extends over 16 amino acids. CDR1 MNHEY and CDR2 SMNVEV come from the germline V gene (reference sequence). V lost 3 bases to trimming and J lost 5 bases, with 19 bases between them. CDR3 DNA sequence: TGTGCCAGCAGTTTTGGGGGGTCGGGGACGTTGACTGAAGCTTTCTTT. Translating it yields CASSFGGSGTLTEAFF.

V is TRBV6-4 and J is TRBJ2-2; 7 bases match TRBD2. V was pared by 5 bases and J by 1 base, with 4 bases of the junction left unmatched. The CDR3 totals 15 residues. In germline, CDR1 is MRHNA, CDR2 SNTAGT. CDR3 loop: CASSNKRGNTGELFF. CDR3 DNA: TGTGCCAGCAGTAATAAGCGGGGGAACACCGGGGAGCTGTTTTTT.

This clone occurred once. The chain joins TRBV23-1 to TRBJ1-5; D gene ambiguous. TRBV23-1 is assigned to the ORF class and has an uncertain function. This CDR3 has 14 residues. Trimming took off 8 bases at V and 7 bases at J, with 18 bases between the two ends. The CDR3 sequence is CASPTLAGDQPQHF. The CDR3, as DNA: TGCGCCAGCCCGACCCTGGCGGGCGACCAGCCCCAGCATTTT.

The chain uses TRBV7-9 and TRBJ1-3; 9 bases agree with TRBD1. Germline V gives CDR1 SEHNR, CDR2 FQNEAQ (reference sequence). Unmatched junction bases numbered 6, after V lost 5 bases and J lost 4 bases. The CDR3 spans 15 residues. The CDR3 nucleotides read TGTGCCAGCAGCCCCGACGGGACAGGGGGAAACACCATATATTTT. Its translation is CASSPDGTGGNTIYF.

The V call is TRBV3-1 (or the pseudogene TRBV3-2), the J call TRBJ1-5; TRBD1 agrees at 7 bases. This CDR3 region has 13 residues. Germline loops: CDR1 LGHDT, CDR2 YNNKEL (reference sequence). After removal of 4 bases from V and 7 bases from J, the junction contained 4 bases not matched to a gene. This CDR3 is CASSPDRDQPQHF. The CDR3 nucleotides read TGTGCCAGCAGCCCTGACAGGGACCAGCCCCAGCATTTT.

V usage is TRBV2 and J usage is TRBJ1-1, with D perhaps TRBD1 (5 bases). V dropped 4 bases and J dropped 4 bases, with 7 bases sitting between them. Germline lookup yields CDR1 SNHLY and CDR2 FYNNEI. This CDR3 has 12 amino acids. This CDR3 is CASSAQGTEAFF. CDR3 sequence (DNA): TGTGCCAGCAGTGCCCAGGGCACTGAAGCTTTCTTT. Full variable domain (outside the CDR3, taken from reference TRBV2 and TRBJ1-1): EPEVTQTPSHQVTQMGQEVILRCVPISNHLYFYWYRQILGQKVEFLVSFYNNEISEKSEIFDDQFSVERPDGSNFTLKIRSTKLEDSAMYFCASSAQGTEAFFGQGTRLTVV.

The rearrangement joins TRBV7-2 to TRBJ1-3; 7 bases align to TRBD1. The CDR3 runs to 16 residues. Germline assignment: CDR1 SGHTA and CDR2 FQGNSA. After removal of 4 bases from V and 4 bases from J, the junction contained 10 bases not matched to a gene. The CDR3 nucleotides are TGTGCCAGCAGCTCCCGGGCGACAGGGCTCGGAAACACCATATATTTT. As protein: CASSSRATGLGNTIYF. The full variable domain, in which reference TRBV7-2 and TRBJ1-3 provide the parts outside the CDR3, is GAGVSQSPSNKVTEKGKDVELRCDPISGHTALYWYRQSLGQGLEFLIYFQGNSAPDKSGLPSDRFSAERTGGSVSTLTIQRTQQEDSAVYLCASSSRATGLGNTIYFGEGSWLTVV.